This entry describes one T cell receptor beta chain. The antigen is undetermined. This related bone marrow graft donor gave peripheral blood on the day of marrow donation. This record comes from a study of T cells after posttransplantation cyclophosphamide. Generated by immunoSEQ multiplex PCR, the TCRdb table keeps only in-frame clones and is missing some. Among around 30,000 clones listed, 86% were seen once. General study findings and limits: Blood and skin or GI T cell repertoires showed limited TRB overlap. Recipient CMV seropositivity and CMV reactivation strongly tracked TRB clonality.

Trimming pared 6 bases from V and 4 bases from J, leaving 14 bases between. The CDR3 runs 14 residues. Germline loops: CDR1 LNHDA, CDR2 SQIVND (reference sequence). The chain has TRBV19 and TRBJ2-3, with unresolved D. Input material: PBMCs. This receptor was identified in a man aged 50-60 years. CDR3: CASSSGLWADTQYF. CDR3 bases: TGTGCCAGTAGCTCAGGCCTCTGGGCAGATACGCAGTATTTT.